The TCR beta chain under discussion was sequenced for a study of T cell responses to AZD1222 COVID-19 vaccine. This CDR3 is built from 19 residues. Deletions cut 3 bases from V and 1 base from J, with 22 bases between. Per the germline V gene, CDR1 is MDHEN and CDR2 is SYDVKM. On this clone: Its cognate antigen is unknown.

Data came from immunoSEQ multiplex PCR; TCRdb stores just in-frame clones and leaves some out. This table has around 94,000 clones, around 85% appearing once. Study results and caveats: Increased Spike-specific TCR breadth and depth were observed after two AZD1222 doses. Across spike, vaccine-associated CD4 TCRs were found, dominant at 160-218 and 743-854. White British donors predominated, females outnumbered males, and clonal diversity was possibly underestimated.

Sequenced material: peripheral blood, taken 28 days after the second AZD1222 dose. This receptor was taken from an adult who received the AZD1222 COVID-19 vaccine. This chain uses TRBV28 with TRBJ1-3; D may be TRBD1 (6 bases). The CDR3 spells CASSFFSPRQEYSGNTIYF. CDR3 DNA sequence: TGTGCCAGCAGTTTTTTTTCCCCCCGACAGGAGTATTCTGGAAACACCATATATTTT. The full variable domain, its missing parts supplied by reference TRBV28 and TRBJ1-3, is DVKVTQSSRYLVKRTGEKVFLECVQDMDHENMFWYRQDPGLGLRLIYFSYDVKMKEKGDIPEGYSVSREKKERFSLILESASTNQTSMYLCASSFFSPRQEYSGNTIYFGEGSWLTVV.